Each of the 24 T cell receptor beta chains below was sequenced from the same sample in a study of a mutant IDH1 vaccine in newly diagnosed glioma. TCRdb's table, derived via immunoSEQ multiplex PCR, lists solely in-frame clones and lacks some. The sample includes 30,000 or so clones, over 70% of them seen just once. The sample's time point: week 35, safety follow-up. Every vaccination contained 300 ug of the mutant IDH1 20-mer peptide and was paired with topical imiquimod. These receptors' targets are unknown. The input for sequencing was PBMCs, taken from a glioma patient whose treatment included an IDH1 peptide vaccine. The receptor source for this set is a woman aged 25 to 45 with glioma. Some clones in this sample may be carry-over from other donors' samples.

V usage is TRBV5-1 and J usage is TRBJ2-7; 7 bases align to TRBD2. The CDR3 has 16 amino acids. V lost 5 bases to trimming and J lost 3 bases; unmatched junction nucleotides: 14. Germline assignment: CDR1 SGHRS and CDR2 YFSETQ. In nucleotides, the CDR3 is TGCGCCAGCAGTTGGGGGAGTAGCGGGTCGCTCTACGAGCAGTACTTC. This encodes CASSWGSSGSLYEQYF.

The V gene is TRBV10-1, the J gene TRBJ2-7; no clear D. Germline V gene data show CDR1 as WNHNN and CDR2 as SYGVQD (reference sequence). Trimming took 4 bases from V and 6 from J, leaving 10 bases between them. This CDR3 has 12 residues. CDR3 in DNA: TGCGCCAGCAGTGTAGGTTGGGGCGAGCAGTACTTC. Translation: CASSVGWGEQYF.

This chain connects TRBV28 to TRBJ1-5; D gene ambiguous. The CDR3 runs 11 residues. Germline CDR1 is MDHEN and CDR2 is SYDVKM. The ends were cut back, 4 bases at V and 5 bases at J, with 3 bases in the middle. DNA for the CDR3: TGTGCCAGCAGTTGGGATCAGCCCCAGCATTTT. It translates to CASSWDQPQHF.

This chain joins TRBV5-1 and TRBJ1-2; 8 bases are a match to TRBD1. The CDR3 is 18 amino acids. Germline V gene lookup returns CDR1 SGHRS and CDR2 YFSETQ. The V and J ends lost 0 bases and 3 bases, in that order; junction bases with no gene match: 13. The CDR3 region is CASSLALFRTGFDYGYTF. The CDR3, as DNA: TGCGCCAGCAGCTTGGCCCTTTTCCGGACAGGGTTCGACTATGGCTACACCTTC. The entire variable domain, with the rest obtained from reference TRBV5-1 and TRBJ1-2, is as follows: KAGVTQTPRYLIKTRGQQVTLSCSPISGHRSVSWYQQTPGQGLQFLFEYFSETQRNKGNFPGRFSGRQFSNSRSEMNVSTLELGDSALYLCASSLALFRTGFDYGYTFGSGTRLTVV.

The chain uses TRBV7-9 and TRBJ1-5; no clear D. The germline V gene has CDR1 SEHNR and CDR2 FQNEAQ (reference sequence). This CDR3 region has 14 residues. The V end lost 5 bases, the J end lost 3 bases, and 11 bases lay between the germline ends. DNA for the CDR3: TGTGCCAGCAGCGTGGACGCATCCAATCAGCCCCAGCATTTT. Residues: CASSVDASNQPQHF.

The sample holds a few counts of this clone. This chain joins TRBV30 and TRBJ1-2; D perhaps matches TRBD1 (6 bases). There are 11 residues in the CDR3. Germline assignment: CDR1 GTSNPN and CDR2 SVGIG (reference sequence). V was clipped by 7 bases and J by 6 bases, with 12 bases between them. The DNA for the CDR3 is TGTGCCTTAGAAGGACAGAATGGCTACACCTTC. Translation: CALEGQNGYTF.

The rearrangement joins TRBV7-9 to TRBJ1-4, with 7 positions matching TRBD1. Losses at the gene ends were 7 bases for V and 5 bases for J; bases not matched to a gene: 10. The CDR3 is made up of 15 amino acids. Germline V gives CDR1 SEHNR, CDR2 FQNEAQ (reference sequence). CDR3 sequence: CASTPLGTENEKLFF. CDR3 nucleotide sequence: TGTGCCAGCACCCCCCTCGGGACAGAAAATGAAAAACTGTTTTTT.

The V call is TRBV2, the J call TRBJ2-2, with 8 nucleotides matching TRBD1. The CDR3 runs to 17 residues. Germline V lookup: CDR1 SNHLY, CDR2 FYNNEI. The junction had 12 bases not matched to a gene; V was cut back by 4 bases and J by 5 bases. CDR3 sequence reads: CASSVTTGEGRTGELFF. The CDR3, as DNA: TGTGCCAGCAGTGTCACGACAGGGGAAGGTCGGACCGGGGAGCTGTTTTTT.

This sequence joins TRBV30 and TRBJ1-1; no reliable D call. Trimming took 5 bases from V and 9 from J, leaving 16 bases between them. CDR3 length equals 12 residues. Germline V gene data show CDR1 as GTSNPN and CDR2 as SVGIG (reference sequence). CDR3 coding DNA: TGTGCCTGGGAGGGTTCTGGGATTAAAGCTTTCTTT. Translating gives CAWEGSGIKAFF.

The CDR3 DNA follows: TGCGCCAGCAGCCCTACTACCTCAGGGGGCGTGGATGAAAAACTGTTTTTT. Translation: CASSPTTSGGVDEKLFF. The J gene is TRBJ1-4, the V gene TRBV5-1; 8 bases line up with TRBD1. CDR3 length equals 17 residues. Germline V gene lookup returns CDR1 SGHRS and CDR2 YFSETQ. V was pared by 4 bases and J by 6 bases, with 14 bases of the junction left unmatched.

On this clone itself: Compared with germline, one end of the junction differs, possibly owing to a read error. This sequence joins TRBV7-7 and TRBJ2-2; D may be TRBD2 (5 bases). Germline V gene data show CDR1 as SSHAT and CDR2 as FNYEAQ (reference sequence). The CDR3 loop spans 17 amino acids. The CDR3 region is CASSGSGSPTNTGELFF. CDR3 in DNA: TGTGCTAGCAGCGGAAGCGGTTCCCCTACGAACACCGGGGAGCTGTTTTTT.

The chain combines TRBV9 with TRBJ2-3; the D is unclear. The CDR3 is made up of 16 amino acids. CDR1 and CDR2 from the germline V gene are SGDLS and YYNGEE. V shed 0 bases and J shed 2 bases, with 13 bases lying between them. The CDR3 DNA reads TGTGCCAGCAGCGTAGCGGTCGCCGCCTCCACAGATACGCAGTATTTT. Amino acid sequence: CASSVAVAASTDTQYF.

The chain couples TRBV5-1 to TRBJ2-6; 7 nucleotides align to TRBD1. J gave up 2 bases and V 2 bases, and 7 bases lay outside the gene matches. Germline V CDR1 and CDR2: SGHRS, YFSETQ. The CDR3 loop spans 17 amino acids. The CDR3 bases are TGCGCCAGCAGCTTCGAGCGACAGGGCACTGGGGCCAACGTCCTGACTTTC. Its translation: CASSFERQGTGANVLTF.

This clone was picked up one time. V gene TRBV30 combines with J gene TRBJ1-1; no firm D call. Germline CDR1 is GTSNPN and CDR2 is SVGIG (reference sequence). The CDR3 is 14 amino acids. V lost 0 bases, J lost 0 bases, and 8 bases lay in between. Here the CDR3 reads CAWSVLGMNTEAFF. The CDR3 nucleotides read TGTGCCTGGAGTGTTCTGGGGATGAACACTGAAGCTTTCTTT.

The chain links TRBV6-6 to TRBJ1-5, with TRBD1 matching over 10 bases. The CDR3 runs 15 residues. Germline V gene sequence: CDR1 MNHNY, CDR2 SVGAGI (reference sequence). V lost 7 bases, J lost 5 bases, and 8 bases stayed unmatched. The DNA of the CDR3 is TGTGCCAGCACAGGGACAGGGGAGAAGGATCAGCCCCAGCATTTT. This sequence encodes CASTGTGEKDQPQHF.

DNA for the CDR3: TGTGCCAGCAGCGAAGGACTAGCGGGAGATTCCTCCTACGAGCAGTACTTC. This gives the protein CASSEGLAGDSSYEQYF. The V gene is TRBV7-8, the J gene TRBJ2-7; 13 bases are shared with TRBD2. V shed 5 bases, J shed 0 bases, and the junction held 7 bases outside the gene matches. Germline V gene data show CDR1 as SGHVS and CDR2 as FQNEAQ. There are 17 residues in the CDR3. Supplemented by reference TRBV7-8 and TRBJ2-7, the full variable domain reads GAGVSQSPRYKVAKRGQDVALRCDPISGHVSLFWYQQALGQGPEFLTYFQNEAQLDKSGLPSDRFFAERPEGSVSTLKIQRTQQEDSAVYLCASSEGLAGDSSYEQYFGPGTRLTVT.

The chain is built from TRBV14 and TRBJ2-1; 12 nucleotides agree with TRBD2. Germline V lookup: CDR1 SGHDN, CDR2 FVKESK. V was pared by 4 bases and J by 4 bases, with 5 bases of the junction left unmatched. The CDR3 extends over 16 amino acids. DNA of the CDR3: TGTGCCAGCAGCCCCCTAGCGGGAGGGATTTACAATGAGCAGTTCTTC. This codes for CASSPLAGGIYNEQFF.

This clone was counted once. The CDR3 protein is CASRTGRNTEAFF. CDR3 in DNA: TGCGCCAGCAGGACAGGGAGGAACACTGAAGCTTTCTTT. V is TRBV10-1 and J is TRBJ1-1, with 7 bases matching TRBD1. The trim removed 6 bases at V and 1 base at J, leaving 2 bases unmatched. CDR1 WNHNN and CDR2 SYGVQD come from the germline V gene (reference sequence). The CDR3 is 13 amino acids.

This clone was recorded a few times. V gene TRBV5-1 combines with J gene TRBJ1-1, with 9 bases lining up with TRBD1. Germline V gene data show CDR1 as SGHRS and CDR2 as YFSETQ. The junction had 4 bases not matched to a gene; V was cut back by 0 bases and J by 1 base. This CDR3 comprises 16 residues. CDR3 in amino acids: CASSLAGTGSNTEAFF. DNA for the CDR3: TGCGCCAGCAGCTTGGCCGGGACAGGGTCGAACACTGAAGCTTTCTTT.

The CDR3 DNA reads TGTGCTAGTTCGACTAGCGGGAGTGAGACCCAGTACTTC. Translating it yields CASSTSGSETQYF. The chain recombines TRBV12-5 with TRBJ2-5; 12 bases match TRBD2. CDR3 length: 13 residues. CDR1 is LGHNT, CDR2 FRNRAP, per germline. Trimming at V came to 8 bases and at J to 5 bases, leaving 3 bases not matched to a gene.

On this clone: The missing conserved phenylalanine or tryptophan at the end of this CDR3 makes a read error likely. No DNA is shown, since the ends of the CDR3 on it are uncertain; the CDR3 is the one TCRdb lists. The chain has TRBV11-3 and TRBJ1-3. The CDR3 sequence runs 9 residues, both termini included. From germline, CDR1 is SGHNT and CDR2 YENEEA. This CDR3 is CASSFGLIS.

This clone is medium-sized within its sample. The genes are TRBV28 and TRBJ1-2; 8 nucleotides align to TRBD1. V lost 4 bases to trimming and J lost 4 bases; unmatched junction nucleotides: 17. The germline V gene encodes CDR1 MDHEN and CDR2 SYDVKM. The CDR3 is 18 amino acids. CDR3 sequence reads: CASSSLTSRQGSVYGYTF. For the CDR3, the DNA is TGTGCCAGCAGTTCGCTTACTTCCCGACAGGGGTCGGTCTATGGCTACACCTTC.

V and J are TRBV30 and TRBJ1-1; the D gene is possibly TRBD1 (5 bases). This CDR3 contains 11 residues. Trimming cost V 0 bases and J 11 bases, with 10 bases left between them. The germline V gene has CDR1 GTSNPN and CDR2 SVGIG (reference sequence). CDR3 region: CAWSVEKGAFF. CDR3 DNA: TGTGCCTGGAGTGTGGAGAAGGGGGCTTTCTTT. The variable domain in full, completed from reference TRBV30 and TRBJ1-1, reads SQTIHQWPATLVQPVGSPLSLECTVEGTSNPNLYWYRQAAGRGLQLLFYSVGIGQISSEVPQNLSASRPQDRQFILSSKKLLLSDSGFYLCAWSVEKGAFFGQGTRLTVV.

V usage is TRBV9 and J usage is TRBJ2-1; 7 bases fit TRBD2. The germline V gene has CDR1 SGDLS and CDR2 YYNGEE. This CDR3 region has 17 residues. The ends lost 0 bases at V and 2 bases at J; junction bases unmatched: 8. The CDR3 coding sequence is TGTGCCAGCAGCGTAGCCCCGCTGGGAGGGCCCTACAATGAGCAGTTCTTC. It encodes CASSVAPLGGPYNEQFF.